This TCR delta chain was observed in a study of Vδ1+ human thymocytes. The template was reverse-transcribed extracted RNA. Pooled V-gene forward primers with one constant-region reverse primer generated the CDR3 amplicons by multiplex PCR. TCRdb re-called the multiplex PCR reads through CATT. Found here are some 25,000 delta-chain clones, 6% to 8% of them singletons; the top ten hold more than 0.9%. Study-level findings and limits: In the thymus, TRG and TRD repertoires looked highly polyclonal with Gaussian CDR3 lengths.

The CDR3 runs 16 residues. V was trimmed by 6 bases and J by 3 bases, leaving 17 bases between them. CDR1 TSWWSYY and CDR2 QGS come from the germline V gene. On this clone itself: Its antigen is unidentified.

The chain has TRDV1 and TRDJ2; D is unresolved. The receptor was derived from a girl less than two years old who had congenital heart surgery. Source material: Vdelta1+ gamma-delta thymocytes from the thymus. Subset described: FACS-sorted CD3+ TCRalphabeta- TCRVdelta1+ TCRVdelta2- thymocytes. The CDR3 loop is CALGSSVRALTAQLFF. The CDR3 coding sequence is TGTGCTCTTGGATCTTCGGTCCGCGCTCTGACAGCACAACTCTTCTTT.